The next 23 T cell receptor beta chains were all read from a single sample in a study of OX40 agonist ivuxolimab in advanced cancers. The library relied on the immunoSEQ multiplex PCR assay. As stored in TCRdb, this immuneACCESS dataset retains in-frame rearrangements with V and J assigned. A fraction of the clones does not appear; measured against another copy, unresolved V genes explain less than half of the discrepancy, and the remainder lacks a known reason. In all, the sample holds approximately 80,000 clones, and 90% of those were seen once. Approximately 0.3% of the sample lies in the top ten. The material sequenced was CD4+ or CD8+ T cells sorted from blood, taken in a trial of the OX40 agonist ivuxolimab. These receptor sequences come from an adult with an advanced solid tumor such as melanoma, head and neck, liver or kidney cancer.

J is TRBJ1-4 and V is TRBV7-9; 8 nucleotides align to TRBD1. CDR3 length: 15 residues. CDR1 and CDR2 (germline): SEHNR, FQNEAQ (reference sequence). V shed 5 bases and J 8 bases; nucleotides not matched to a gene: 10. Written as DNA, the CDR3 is TGTGCCAGCAGCACCTCGACAGGGGTGGGGGAAAAACTGTTTTTT. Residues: CASSTSTGVGEKLFF.

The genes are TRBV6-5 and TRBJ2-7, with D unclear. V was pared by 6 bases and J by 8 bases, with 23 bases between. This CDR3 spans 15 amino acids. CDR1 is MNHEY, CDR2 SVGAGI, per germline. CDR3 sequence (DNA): TGTGCCAGCAGGACGACCGCGGTTCCCGATTTGAAGCAGTACTTC. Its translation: CASRTTAVPDLKQYF.

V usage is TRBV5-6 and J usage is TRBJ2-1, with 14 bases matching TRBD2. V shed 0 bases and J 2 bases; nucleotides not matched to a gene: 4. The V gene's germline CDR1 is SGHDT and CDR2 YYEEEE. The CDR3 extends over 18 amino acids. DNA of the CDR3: TGTGCCAGCAGCTTGGCGACTAGCGGGGGGGCAACCTACAATGAGCAGTTCTTC. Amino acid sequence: CASSLATSGGATYNEQFF.

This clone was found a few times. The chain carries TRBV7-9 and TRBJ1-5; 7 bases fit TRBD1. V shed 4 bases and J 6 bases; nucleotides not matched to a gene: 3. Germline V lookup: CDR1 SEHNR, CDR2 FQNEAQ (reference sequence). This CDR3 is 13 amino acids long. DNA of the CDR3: TGTGCCAGCAGCTCGCAGGGGGGTCAGCCCCAGCATTTT. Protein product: CASSSQGGQPQHF.

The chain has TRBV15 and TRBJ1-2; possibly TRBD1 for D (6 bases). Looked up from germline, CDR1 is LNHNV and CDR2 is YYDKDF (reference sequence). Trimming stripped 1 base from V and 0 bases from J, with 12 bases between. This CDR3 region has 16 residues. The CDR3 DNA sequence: TGTGCCACCAGCAGAGGACTACAGGGAACTAACTATGGCTACACCTTC. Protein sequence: CATSRGLQGTNYGYTF.

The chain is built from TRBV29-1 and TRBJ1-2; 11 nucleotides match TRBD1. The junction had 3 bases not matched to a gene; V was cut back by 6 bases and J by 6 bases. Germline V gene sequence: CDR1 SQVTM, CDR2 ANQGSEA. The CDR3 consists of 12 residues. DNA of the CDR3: TGCAGCGTAGTGGGACAGGGGGATGGCTACACCTTC. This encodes CSVVGQGDGYTF.

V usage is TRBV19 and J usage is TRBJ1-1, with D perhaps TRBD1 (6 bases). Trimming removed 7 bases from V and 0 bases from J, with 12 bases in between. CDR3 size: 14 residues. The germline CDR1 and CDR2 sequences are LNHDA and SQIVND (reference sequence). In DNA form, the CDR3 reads TGTGCCAGTACCCCAGGGGTTTTGAACACTGAAGCTTTCTTT. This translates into CASTPGVLNTEAFF.

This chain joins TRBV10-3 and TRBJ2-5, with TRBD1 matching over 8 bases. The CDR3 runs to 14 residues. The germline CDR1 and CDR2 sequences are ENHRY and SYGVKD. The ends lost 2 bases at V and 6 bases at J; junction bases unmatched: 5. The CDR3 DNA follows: TGTGCCATCAGTGAGCCAGGACAGGGAAAGACCCAGTACTTC. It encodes CAISEPGQGKTQYF.

The CDR3 DNA reads TGTGCCAGCAGTTACTCCGATTCTGGGGCCAACGTCCTGACTTTC. Translated: CASSYSDSGANVLTF. The chain joins TRBV6-6 to TRBJ2-6, with D hard to call. The CDR3 contains 15 residues. Germline V gives CDR1 MNHNY, CDR2 SVGAGI (reference sequence). Between the trimmed V and J ends, which lost 0 bases and 1 base, there was a span of 4 bases.

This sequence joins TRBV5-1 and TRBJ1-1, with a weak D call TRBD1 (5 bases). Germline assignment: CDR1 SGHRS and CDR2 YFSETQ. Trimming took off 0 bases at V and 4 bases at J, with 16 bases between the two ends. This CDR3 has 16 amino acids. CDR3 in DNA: TGCGCCAGCAGCTTGGCGACAGCAAGGATGATCACTGAAGCTTTCTTT. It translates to CASSLATARMITEAFF. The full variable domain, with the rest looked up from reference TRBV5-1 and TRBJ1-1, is KAGVTQTPRYLIKTRGQQVTLSCSPISGHRSVSWYQQTPGQGLQFLFEYFSETQRNKGNFPGRFSGRQFSNSRSEMNVSTLELGDSALYLCASSLATARMITEAFFGQGTRLTVV.

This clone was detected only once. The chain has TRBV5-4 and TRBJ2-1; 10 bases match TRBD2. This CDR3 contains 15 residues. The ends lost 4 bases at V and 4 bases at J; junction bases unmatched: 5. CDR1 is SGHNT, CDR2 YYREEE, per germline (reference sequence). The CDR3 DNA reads TGTGCCAGCAGCCCGGGGACTAGCGTTTACAATGAGCAGTTCTTC. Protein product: CASSPGTSVYNEQFF.

The CDR3 DNA is TGCGCCAGCAGCCTAGGACTATTAGTCGGGCCAGAGACCCAGTACTTC. The encoded protein is CASSLGLLVGPETQYF. This rearrangement joins TRBV5-1 to TRBJ2-5, with D possibly matching TRBD2 (6 bases). The ends were cut back, 4 bases at V and 4 bases at J, with 20 bases in the middle. The CDR3 spans 16 residues. CDR1 SGHRS and CDR2 YFSETQ come from the germline V gene.

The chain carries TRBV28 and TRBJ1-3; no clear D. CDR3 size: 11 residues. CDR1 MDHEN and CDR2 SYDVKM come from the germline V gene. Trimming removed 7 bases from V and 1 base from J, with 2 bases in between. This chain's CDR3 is CASKSGNTIYF. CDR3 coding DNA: TGTGCCAGCAAGTCTGGAAACACCATATATTTT.

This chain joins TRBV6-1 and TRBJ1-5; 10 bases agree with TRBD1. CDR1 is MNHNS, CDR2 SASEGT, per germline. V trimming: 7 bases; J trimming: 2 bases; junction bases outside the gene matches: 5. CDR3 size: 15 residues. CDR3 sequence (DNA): TGTGCCAGCATTTGGACAGGGGGGGGCAATCAGCCCCAGCATTTT. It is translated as CASIWTGGGNQPQHF.

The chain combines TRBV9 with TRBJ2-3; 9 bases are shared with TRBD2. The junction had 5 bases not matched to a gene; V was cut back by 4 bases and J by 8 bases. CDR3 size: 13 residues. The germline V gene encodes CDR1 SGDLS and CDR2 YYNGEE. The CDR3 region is CASSSRTSATQYF. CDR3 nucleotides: TGTGCCAGCAGCTCAAGGACTAGCGCTACGCAGTATTTT.

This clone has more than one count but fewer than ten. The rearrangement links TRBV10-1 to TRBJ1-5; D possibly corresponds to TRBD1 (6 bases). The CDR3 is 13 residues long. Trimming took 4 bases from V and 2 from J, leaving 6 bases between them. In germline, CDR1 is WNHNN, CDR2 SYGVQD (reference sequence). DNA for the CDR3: TGCGCCAGCAGTGCAGGGGGCAATCAGCCCCAGCATTTT. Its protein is CASSAGGNQPQHF.

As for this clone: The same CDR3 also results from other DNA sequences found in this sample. CDR3 protein: CASSFSGNTEAFF. The DNA for the CDR3 is TGTGCCAGCAGCTTCTCAGGGAACACTGAAGCTTTCTTT. The chain recombines TRBV7-6 with TRBJ1-1; D unclear. Germline loops: CDR1 SGHVS, CDR2 FNYEAQ. Trimming took 3 bases from V and 1 from J, leaving 6 bases between them. The CDR3 has 13 amino acids.

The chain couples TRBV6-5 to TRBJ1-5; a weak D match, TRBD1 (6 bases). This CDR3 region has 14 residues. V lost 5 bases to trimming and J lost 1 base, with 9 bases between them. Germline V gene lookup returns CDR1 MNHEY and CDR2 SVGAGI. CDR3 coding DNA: TGTGCCAGCAGTCCGGGACAAAGCAATCAGCCCCAGCATTTT. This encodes CASSPGQSNQPQHF.

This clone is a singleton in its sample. CDR3 sequence reads: CAWEGQGARSTDTQYF. For the CDR3, the DNA is TGTGCCTGGGAAGGACAGGGGGCGCGAAGCACAGATACGCAGTATTTT. This chain uses TRBV30 with TRBJ2-3; 11 bases map to TRBD1. After removal of 5 bases from V and 0 bases from J, the junction contained 7 bases not matched to a gene. Germline CDR1 is GTSNPN and CDR2 is SVGIG (reference sequence). The CDR3 runs 16 residues. Based on the CDR3 plus reference TRBV30 and TRBJ2-3, the full variable domain is SQTIHQWPATLVQPVGSPLSLECTVEGTSNPNLYWYRQAAGRGLQLLFYSVGIGQISSEVPQNLSASRPQDRQFILSSKKLLLSDSGFYLCAWEGQGARSTDTQYFGPGTRLTVL.

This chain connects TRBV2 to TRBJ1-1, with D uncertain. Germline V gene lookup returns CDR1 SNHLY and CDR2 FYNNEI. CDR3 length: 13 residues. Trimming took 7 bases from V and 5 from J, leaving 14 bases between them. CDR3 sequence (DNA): TGTGCCAGCACCCCCAATGTGGGGACTGAAGCTTTCTTT. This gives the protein CASTPNVGTEAFF.

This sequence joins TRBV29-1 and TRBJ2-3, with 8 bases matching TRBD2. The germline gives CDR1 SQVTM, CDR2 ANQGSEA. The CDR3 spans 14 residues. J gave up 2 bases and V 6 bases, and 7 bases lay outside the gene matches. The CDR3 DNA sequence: TGCAGCGTGGGTAGCGGGACCGTCACAGATACGCAGTATTTT. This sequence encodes CSVGSGTVTDTQYF.

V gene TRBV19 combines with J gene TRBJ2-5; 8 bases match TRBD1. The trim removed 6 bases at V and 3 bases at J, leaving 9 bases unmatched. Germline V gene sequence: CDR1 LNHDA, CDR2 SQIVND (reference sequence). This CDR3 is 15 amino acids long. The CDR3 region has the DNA TGTGCCAGTAGCACCCTTGACAGGGGAAAAGAGACCCAGTACTTC. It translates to CASSTLDRGKETQYF.

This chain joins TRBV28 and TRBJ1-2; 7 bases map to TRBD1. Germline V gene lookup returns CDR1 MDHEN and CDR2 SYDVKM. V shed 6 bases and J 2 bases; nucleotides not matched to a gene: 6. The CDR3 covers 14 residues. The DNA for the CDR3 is TGTGCCAGCAGAGGCAGGGGGGAGAACTATGGCTACACCTTC. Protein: CASRGRGENYGYTF.